The rows below give T cell receptor beta chains drawn from one sample of a study of cytomegalovirus exposure and HLA in healthy donors. Sequenced by immunoSEQ multiplex PCR; TCRdb stores in-frame clones only, minus some. The data show a few hundred thousand clones, with around 88% seen just once and around 3% held by the top ten. The source material was PBMCs. These receptors originate from a woman aged 18-29 years in good health and CMV-seronegative. Each CDR3 is given with its conserved first and last residue. The order of the fields is J gene, clone size, D gene, V gene, CDR3 protein, CDR3 DNA. A D gene is named only where the DNA matches it firmly. The size entry is marked missing in some rows and otherwise reads once, few, many or a size class.

>TRBJ2-5|.|.|TRBV7-6
CASSLTAGQETQYF
TGTGCCAGCAGCTTAACGGCGGGTCAAGAGACCCAGTACTTC
>TRBJ2-1|.|.|TRBV7-2
CASSFSSYNEQFF
TGTGCCAGCAGCTTCAGCTCCTACAATGAGCAGTTCTTC
>TRBJ2-1|once|TRBD1|TRBV6-5
CASRYHGTGEMTEQFF
TGTGCCAGCAGATACCACGGGACAGGGGAGATGACGGAGCAGTTCTTC
>TRBJ2-7|.|.|TRBV30
CALRGFLEQYF
TGTGCCCTAAGGGGCTTCCTCGAGCAGTACTTC
>TRBJ2-7|.|.|TRBV11-1
CASSLAASYEQYF
TGTGCCAGCAGCTTAGCGGCCTCCTACGAGCAGTACTTC
>TRBJ1-1|.|.|TRBV2
CASKRGANTEAFF
TGTGCCAGCAAGCGTGGGGCGAACACTGAAGCTTTCTTT
>TRBJ1-2|.|TRBD1|TRBV28
CASSSGQGHGYTF
TGTGCCAGCAGTTCAGGACAGGGCCATGGCTACACCTTC
>TRBJ1-2|.|.|TRBV29-1
CSVEDTAGYTF
TGCAGCGTTGAAGACACAGCTGGCTACACCTTC
>TRBJ1-2|few|.|TRBV19
CASSIVRGPGDYGYTF
TGTGCCAGTAGTATAGTTCGAGGGCCTGGAGACTATGGCTACACCTTC
>TRBJ2-7|.|TRBD2|TRBV7-9
CASSPGLAATYEQYF
TGTGCCAGCAGCCCGGGACTAGCGGCGACCTACGAGCAGTACTTC